This paragraph covers one T cell receptor beta chain sequence. Sequencing was performed with immunoSEQ multiplex PCR; in TCRdb, only in-frame clones are kept and a portion is missing. The sample lists 56,000 or so clones; roughly 80% were seen once. CDR3 length: 14 amino acids. Germline V gene sequence: CDR1 MNHEY, CDR2 SVGAGI. V was trimmed by 2 bases and J by 5 bases, leaving 11 bases between them. This sample is drawn from a study of blood T cell repertoires in COVID-19. Study-wide background: T cells, B-cell-depleted T cells, or PBMCs provided the cDNA or gDNA that served as material.

Material for sequencing was peripheral blood. The rearrangement uses TRBV6-5 and TRBJ2-3; the D gene is possibly TRBD2 (5 bases). This TCR derives from a woman aged 80 or over with acute or convalescent COVID-19. DNA of the CDR3: TGTGCCAGCAGTTACCTGAGGACTGGAGATACGCAGTATTTT. The encoded protein is CASSYLRTGDTQYF.